By share, the clone carrying this T cell receptor beta chain counts as medium-sized. Its antigen is not identified. The germline V gene encodes CDR1 SGHRS and CDR2 YFSETQ. The CDR3 totals 14 residues. V was clipped by 4 bases and J by 6 bases, with 14 bases between them. All unsorted peripheral T cells were captured because whole blood was used without fractionation. The sample comes from a study of HIV-infected patients and healthy controls. Whole-study findings and limits: Compared with untreated HIV+ repertoires, healthy controls showed roughly threefold more distinct CDR3s and higher Shannon diversity.

Approximately 510 ng RNA was reverse transcribed with alpha and beta constant-region primers. Alpha and beta chain libraries were made separately by chain-specific third strand synthesis with multiplexing indices. One entry per CDR3 protein results from TCRdb running MiXCR on the 5' RACE reads. This table has around 5,800 distinct CDR3 sequences, 10% appearing once. Material: blood, obtained before antiretroviral therapy. The J gene is TRBJ1-5, the V gene TRBV5-1; D might be TRBD1 (6 bases). The receptor was isolated from an adult with HIV infection. DNA for the CDR3: TGCGCCAGCAGCGAAACCTCAGGGGTTCAGCCCCAGCATTTT. Translating gives CASSETSGVQPQHF.